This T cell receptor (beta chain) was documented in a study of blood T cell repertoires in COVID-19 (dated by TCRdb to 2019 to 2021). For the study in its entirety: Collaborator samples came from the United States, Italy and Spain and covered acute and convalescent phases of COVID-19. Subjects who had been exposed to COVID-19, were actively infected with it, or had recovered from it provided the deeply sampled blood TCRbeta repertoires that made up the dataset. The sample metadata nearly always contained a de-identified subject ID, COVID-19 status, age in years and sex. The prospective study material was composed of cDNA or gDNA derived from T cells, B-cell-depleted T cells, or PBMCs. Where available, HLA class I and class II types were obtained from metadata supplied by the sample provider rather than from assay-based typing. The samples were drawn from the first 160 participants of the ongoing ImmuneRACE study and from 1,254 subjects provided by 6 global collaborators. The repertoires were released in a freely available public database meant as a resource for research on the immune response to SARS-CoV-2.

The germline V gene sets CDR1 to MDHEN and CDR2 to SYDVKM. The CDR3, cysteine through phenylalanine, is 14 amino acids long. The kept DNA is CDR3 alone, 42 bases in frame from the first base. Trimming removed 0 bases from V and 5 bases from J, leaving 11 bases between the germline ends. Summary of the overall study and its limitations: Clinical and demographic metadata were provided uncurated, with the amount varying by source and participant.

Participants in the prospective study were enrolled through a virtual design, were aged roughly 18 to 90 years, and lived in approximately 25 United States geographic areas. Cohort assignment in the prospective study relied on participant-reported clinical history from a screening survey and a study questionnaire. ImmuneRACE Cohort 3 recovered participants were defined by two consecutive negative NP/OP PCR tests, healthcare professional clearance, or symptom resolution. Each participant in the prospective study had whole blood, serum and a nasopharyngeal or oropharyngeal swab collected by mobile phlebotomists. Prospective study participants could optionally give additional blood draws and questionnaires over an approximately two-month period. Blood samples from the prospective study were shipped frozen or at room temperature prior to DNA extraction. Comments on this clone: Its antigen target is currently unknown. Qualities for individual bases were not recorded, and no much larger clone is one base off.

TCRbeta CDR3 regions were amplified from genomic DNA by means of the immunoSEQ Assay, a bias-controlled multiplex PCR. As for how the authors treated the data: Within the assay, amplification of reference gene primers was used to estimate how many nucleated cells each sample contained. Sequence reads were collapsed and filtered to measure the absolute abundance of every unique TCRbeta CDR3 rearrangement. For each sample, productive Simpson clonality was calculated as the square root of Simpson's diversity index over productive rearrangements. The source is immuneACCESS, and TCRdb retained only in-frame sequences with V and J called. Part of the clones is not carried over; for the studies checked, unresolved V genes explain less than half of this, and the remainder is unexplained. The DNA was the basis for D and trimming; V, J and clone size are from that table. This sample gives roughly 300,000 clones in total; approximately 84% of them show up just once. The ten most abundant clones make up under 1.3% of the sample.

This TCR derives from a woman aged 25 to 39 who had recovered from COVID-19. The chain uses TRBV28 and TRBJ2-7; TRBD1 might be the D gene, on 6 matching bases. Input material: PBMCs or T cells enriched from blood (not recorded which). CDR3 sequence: CASSLWDSKDEQYF. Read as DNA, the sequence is TGTGCCAGCAGTTTATGGGACAGCAAGGACGAGCAGTACTTC.